This T cell receptor (beta chain) is from a study of blood T cell repertoires in COVID-19. Study-level background: The samples span acute and convalescent COVID-19 from the United States, Italy and Spain. In each case, the material was cDNA or gDNA derived from T cells, B-cell-depleted T cells, or PBMCs.

Germline V gene lookup returns CDR1 WNHNN and CDR2 SYGVQD (reference sequence). CDR3 length: 12 residues. The V end lost 3 bases, the J end lost 13 bases, and 13 bases lay between the germline ends. The repertoire was sequenced with immunoSEQ multiplex PCR; TCRdb's copy has only in-frame clones and lacks some. There are some 190,000 clones in the sample; 88% occur only once, and roughly 1.5% lies in the top ten. The sequencing input was peripheral blood. The chain has TRBV10-1 and TRBJ1-5, with D tentatively TRBD1 (6 bases). This TCR came from a man aged 18 to 30 with active or convalescent COVID-19. Written as DNA, the CDR3 is TGCGCCAGCAGTGACGATACAGGGAAACAGCATTTT. Translated, it gives CASSDDTGKQHF.